Given below is one T cell receptor beta chain in context. Its antigen is not known. Based on clinical symptoms, serum thyroxine and TRAb, thyroid ultrasound and orbital computed tomography, diagnoses were reached. Authors of the study amplified TCR beta CDR3 regions from RNA transcripts. The HTBI primer set drove a first-round RT-PCR of the TCR CDR3. TCRdb reprocessed the multiplex PCR reads with MiXCR, giving one entry per CDR3 protein. Of hundreds of thousands of distinct CDR3 sequences in the sample, 11% to 15% were seen once. CDR3 length equals 19 residues. Trimming removed 2 bases at V and 6 bases at J, with 28 bases between. Germline values: CDR1 LGHNT, CDR2 FRNRAP. The sample belongs to a study of T cells in Graves' hyperthyroidism and ophthalmopathy. Study outcomes and limitations: Clonotypes that were expanded in thyroid above 0.001 mostly appeared in blood too. For ophthalmopathy, model prediction preceded onset by a median about 6.2 months.

Sequenced material: blood. This sequence joins TRBV12-5 and TRBJ1-2; D remains unclear. The clonotype comes from a woman younger than 30 with Graves' hyperthyroidism. CDR3 region: CASGLTLGPFDTWRDGYTF. As DNA, the CDR3 is TGTGCTAGTGGTTTGACCCTTGGACCCTTTGACACCTGGAGGGATGGCTACACCTTC.